The T cell receptor beta chain under discussion was sequenced for a study of T cell repertoires in cytomegalovirus infection. Study as a whole: Selection of CMV epitopes for the study included recently identified HLA-C-restricted and well-studied HLA-B-restricted ones. Carrying CMV and the relevant HLA type showed in public TCR beta signatures. Study outcomes and limitations: Cumulative frequency of public TCR beta families picked out carriers of CMV plus the relevant HLA. HLA-C-restricted TCR beta clonotypes specific for CMV led the ex vivo response.

TCRdb passed the reads through MiXCR, listing each CDR3 protein once. The sample holds roughly 160,000 distinct CDR3 sequences, about 20% seen once. Deletions cut 5 bases from V and 1 base from J, with 8 bases between. Germline CDR1 is SGHTA and CDR2 is FQGTGA. This CDR3 is 13 amino acids long. Regarding this clonotype: Its antigen remains unidentified.

The receptor was isolated from a human donor in good health (CMV status not recorded). Some clones in this sample may be carry-over from other donors' samples. The sequencing here drew on CD8+ T cells from cultured PBMCs, taken from culture after CMV antigen stimulation. The chain joins TRBV7-3 to TRBJ1-1, with D uncertain. CDR3 sequence (DNA): TGTGCCAGCAGCCCCCATTCGAACACTGAAGCTTTCTTT. This encodes CASSPHSNTEAFF.